This T cell receptor beta chain was recorded in a study of blood T cell repertoires in COVID-19. Per the original data handling: Reference gene primer amplification in the assay estimated nucleated cell counts. Sequencing used immunoSEQ multiplex PCR; TCRdb keeps in-frame clones, though not all of them. Clone size and the V and J calls come from that table; the DNA yielded D and trimming. The table lists approximately 240,000 clones, more than 80% of them singletons. Residents of 24 US areas, aged about 18 to 89 years, made up the participants. This CDR3 region has 16 residues. The trim removed 5 bases at V and 1 base at J, leaving 8 bases unmatched. Per the germline V gene, CDR1 is SGHRS and CDR2 is YFSETQ.

The sample consisted of PBMCs or T cells enriched from blood (not recorded which). The chain carries TRBV5-1 and TRBJ2-2, with 7 bases identical to TRBD1. The receptor was isolated from a woman aged 18 to 35 in a cohort exposed to, infected with or recovered from COVID-19 (not recorded which). The CDR3 protein is CASSFPTGRNTGELFF. The CDR3 DNA follows: TGCGCCAGCAGTTTTCCGACAGGGAGGAACACCGGGGAGCTGTTTTTT.